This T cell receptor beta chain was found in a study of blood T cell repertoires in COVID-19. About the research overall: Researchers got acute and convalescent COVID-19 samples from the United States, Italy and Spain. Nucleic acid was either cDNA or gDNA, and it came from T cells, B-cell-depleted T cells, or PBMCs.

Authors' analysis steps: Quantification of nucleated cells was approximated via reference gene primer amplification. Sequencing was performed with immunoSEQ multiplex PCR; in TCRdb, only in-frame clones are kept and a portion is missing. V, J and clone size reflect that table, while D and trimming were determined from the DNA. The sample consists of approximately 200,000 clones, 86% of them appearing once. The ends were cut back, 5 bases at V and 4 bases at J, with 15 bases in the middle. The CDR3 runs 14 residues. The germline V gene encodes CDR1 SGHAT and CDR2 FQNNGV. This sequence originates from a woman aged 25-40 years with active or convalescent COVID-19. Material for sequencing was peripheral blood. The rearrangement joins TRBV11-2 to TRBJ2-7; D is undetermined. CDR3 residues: CASSLGLVSYEQYF. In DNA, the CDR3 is TGTGCCAGCAGCCTCGGGTTAGTTTCGTACGAGCAGTACTTC.